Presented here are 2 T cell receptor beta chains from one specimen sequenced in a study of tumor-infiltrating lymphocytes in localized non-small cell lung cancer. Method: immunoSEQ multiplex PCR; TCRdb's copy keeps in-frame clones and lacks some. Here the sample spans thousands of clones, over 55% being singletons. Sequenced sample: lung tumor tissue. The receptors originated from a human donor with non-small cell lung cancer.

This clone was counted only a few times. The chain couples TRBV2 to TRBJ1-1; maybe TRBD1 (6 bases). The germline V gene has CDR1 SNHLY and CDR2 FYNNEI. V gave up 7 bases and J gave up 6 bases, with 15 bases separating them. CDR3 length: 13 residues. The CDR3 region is CASKTDRRAEAFF. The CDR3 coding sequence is TGTGCCAGCAAGACTGACAGGAGGGCTGAAGCTTTCTTT.

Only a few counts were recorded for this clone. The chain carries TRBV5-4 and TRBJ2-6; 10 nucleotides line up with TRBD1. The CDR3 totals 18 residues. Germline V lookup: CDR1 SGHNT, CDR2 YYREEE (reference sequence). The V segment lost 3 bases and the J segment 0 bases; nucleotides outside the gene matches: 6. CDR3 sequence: CASSSMTGGSSGANVLTF. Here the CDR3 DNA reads TGTGCCAGCAGCTCGATGACAGGGGGCTCCTCTGGGGCCAACGTCCTGACTTTC.